Sequencing of this T cell receptor beta chain was carried out in a study of blood T cell repertoires in COVID-19. Study in general: There were acute and convalescent COVID-19 samples, and they came from the United States, Italy and Spain. PBMCs, B-cell-depleted T cells, or T cells were the source of the cDNA or gDNA that made up the material.

Source study methods: Reference gene primer amplification gave nucleated cell count estimates. The repertoire was sequenced with immunoSEQ multiplex PCR; TCRdb's copy has only in-frame clones and lacks some. V and J calls and clone size are as listed in that table; D and trimming were resolved from the DNA. Here the sample spans some 42,000 clones, around 82% being singletons. The material sequenced was peripheral blood. The TCR was taken from a human donor in a cohort sampled during active COVID-19.

The CDR3 reads CASSLGTAKGTLHF. DNA of the CDR3: TGTGCCAGCAGCCTTGGGACTGCCAAGGGGACCCTCCACTTT. The chain joins TRBV5-6 to TRBJ1-6, with D maybe TRBD1 (5 bases). Germline loops: CDR1 SGHDT, CDR2 YYEEEE. The CDR3 extends over 14 amino acids. The V and J ends lost 4 bases and 14 bases respectively, with 19 bases between them.